A single T cell receptor beta chain is shown here with its context. Repertoires were generated with immunoSEQ multiplex PCR, while TCRdb's copy carries only in-frame clones and drops some. The sample has more than 100,000 clones, around 90% seen once. This specimen comes from a study of control samples from healthy donors and cancer patients. V shed 5 bases and J 2 bases; nucleotides not matched to a gene: 6. The CDR3 is 15 residues long. Germline CDR1 and CDR2: SGHTA and FQGTGA. J is TRBJ2-1 and V is TRBV7-3; 7 bases agree with TRBD2. Sequencing was done on a sample of blood. This clonotype was sampled from a young man in good health. The CDR3 protein is CASSPGGTTYNEQFF. In DNA form, the CDR3 reads TGTGCCAGCAGCCCGGGAGGTACGACCTACAATGAGCAGTTCTTC.